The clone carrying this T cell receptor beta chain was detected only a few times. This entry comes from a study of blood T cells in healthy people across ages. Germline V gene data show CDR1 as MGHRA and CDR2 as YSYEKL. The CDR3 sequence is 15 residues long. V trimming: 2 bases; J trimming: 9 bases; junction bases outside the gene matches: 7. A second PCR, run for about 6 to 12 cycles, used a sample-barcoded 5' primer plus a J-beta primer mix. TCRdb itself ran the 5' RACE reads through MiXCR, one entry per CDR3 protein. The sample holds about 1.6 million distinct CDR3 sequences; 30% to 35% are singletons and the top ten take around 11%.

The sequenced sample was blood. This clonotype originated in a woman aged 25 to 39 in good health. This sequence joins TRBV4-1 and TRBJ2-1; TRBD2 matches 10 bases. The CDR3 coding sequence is TGCGCCAGCAGCCAATCTGAGCGGGAGGGCCTTGAGCAGTTCTTC. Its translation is CASSQSEREGLEQFF.